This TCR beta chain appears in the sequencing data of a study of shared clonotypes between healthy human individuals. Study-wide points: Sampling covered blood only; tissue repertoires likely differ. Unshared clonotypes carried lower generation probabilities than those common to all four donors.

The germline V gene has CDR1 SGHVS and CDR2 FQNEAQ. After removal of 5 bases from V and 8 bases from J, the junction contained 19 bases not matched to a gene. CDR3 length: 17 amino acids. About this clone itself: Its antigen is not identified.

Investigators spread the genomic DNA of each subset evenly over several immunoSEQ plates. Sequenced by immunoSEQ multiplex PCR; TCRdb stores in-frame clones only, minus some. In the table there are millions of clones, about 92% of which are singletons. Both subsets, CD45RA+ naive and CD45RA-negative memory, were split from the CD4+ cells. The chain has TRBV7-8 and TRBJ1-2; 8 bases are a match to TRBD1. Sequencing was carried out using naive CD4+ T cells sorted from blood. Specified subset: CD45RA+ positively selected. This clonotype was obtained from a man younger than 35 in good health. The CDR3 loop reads CASSPNFLGQVSQGYTF. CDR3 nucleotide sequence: TGTGCCAGCAGCCCGAACTTCCTGGGACAGGTCTCTCAAGGCTACACCTTC.